This TCR beta chain was sequenced for a study of cytomegalovirus exposure and HLA in healthy donors. General observations from the study: Overall, roughly 150 TCR beta chains were annotated as cytomegalovirus-associated.

It was with 60 Vbeta and 13 Jbeta primers that the PCR ran. The repertoire was sequenced with immunoSEQ multiplex PCR; TCRdb's copy has only in-frame clones and lacks some. The sample lists 150,000 or so clones; about 80% were seen once. Each donor was nominally healthy when sampled (though unrecorded immune exposures were likely). Per germline, CDR1 SGHVS and CDR2 FNYEAQ. The CDR3 runs to 14 residues. Trimming took off 3 bases at V and 6 bases at J, with 14 bases between the two ends. As concerns this clone: The target antigen is unknown.

This sequence was found in a woman in her forties or fifties in good health and CMV-seropositive. The sample consisted of PBMCs. The chain combines TRBV7-6 with TRBJ1-2; the D gene is possibly TRBD1 (5 bases). The CDR3 DNA reads as TGTGCCAGCAGCTTGACAGAGCTGGGCGATGGCTACACCTTC. It translates to CASSLTELGDGYTF.